This T cell receptor beta chain appears in the sequencing data of a study of T cell clonality in common variable immunodeficiency. CVID and control samples used equivalent genomic DNA input. Clones were read by immunoSEQ multiplex PCR, and TCRdb kept only the in-frame ones, dropping some. The sample presents over a thousand clones, none singletons. Study outcomes and limitations: Shared TCRbeta clones were fewer between CVID subjects than controls. Common variable immunodeficiency TCR beta sequences reportedly had fewer deletions and N-nucleotide insertions.

This clone was counted a few times. What it binds is not known. The CDR3 end lies 3 residues beyond the end of the read and is filled in from the germline J gene. Of CVID subjects, more than twelve were female and roughly 30 male, mean age approximately 40. The germline V gene encodes CDR1 SGHVS and CDR2 FQNEAQ. This CDR3 spans 16 amino acids. With 5 bases clipped from V and 9 bases from J, the junction kept 12 bases outside the gene matches. The chain carries TRBV7-8 and TRBJ2-1; 11 positions match TRBD2. This sequence was found in a human donor with common variable immunodeficiency. The sample taken for sequencing was peripheral blood mononuclear cells. Incomplete CDR3 DNA: TGTGCCAGCAGCCCCATTAGCGGGGGGGCCGTGGGTGAG. Its protein is CASSPISGGAVGE. The whole CDR3 protein is CASSPISGGAVGEQFF.